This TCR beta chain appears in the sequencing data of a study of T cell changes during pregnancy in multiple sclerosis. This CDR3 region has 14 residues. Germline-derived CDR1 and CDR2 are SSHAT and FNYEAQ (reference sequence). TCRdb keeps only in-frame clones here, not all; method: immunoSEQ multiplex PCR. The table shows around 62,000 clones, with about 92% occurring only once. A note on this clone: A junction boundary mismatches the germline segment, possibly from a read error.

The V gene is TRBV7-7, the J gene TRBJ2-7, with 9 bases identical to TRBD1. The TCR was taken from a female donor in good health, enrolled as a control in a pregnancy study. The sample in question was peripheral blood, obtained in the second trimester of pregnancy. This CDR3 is CASSPGQGSSEQYF. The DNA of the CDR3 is TGTGCTAGCAGTCCGGGACAGGGATCCTCCGAGCAGTACTTC.